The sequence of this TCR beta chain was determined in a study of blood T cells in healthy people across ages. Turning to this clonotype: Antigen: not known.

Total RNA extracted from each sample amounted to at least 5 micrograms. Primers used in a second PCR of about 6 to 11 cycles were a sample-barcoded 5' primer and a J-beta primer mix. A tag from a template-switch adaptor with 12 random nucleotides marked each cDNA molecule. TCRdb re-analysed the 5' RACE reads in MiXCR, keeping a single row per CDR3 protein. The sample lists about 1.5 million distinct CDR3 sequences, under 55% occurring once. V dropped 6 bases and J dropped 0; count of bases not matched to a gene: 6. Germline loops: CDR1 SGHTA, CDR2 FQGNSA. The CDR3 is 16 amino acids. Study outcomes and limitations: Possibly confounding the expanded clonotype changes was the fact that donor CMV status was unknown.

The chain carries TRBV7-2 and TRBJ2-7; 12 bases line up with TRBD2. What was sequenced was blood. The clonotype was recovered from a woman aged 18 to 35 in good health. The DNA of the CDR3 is TGTGCCAGCAGACGTGGACTAGCGGGGCACTCCTACGAGCAGTACTTC. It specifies CASRRGLAGHSYEQYF.